This is a list of T cell receptor beta chains from one sample in a study of shared clonotypes between healthy human individuals. The repertoire was sequenced with immunoSEQ multiplex PCR; TCRdb's copy has only in-frame clones and lacks some. Of over a million clones in the sample, about 75% were seen once. The sample consisted of memory CD4+ T cells sorted from blood. Every receptor here comes from a man between 18 and 29 years old in good health. Both conserved end residues are part of each CDR3. A D gene is named only where the DNA matches it firmly. Clone size is not always given. Where it is, it says once, few, many or a class for expanded clones.

v_gene	abundance	d_gene	j_gene	CDR3nt	CDR3aa
TRBV27	.	TRBD2	TRBJ2-7	TGTGCCAGCAGCGCGGGACTAGCGCTCGAGCAGTACTTC	CASSAGLALEQYF
TRBV6-4	.	.	TRBJ1-5	TGTGCCAGCAGTGATGTGCGGAACAATCAGCCCCAGCATTTT	CASSDVRNNQPQHF
TRBV6-5	once	.	TRBJ1-1	TGTGCCAGCAGCCAGAGTGGGGCGGCTTTCTTT	CASSQSGAAFF
TRBV19	.	.	TRBJ1-5	TGTGCCAGTAGTCTTGAAGGGTCGAGCTATAGCAATCAGCCCCAGCATTTT	CASSLEGSSYSNQPQHF
TRBV6-5	.	.	TRBJ2-5	TGTGCCAGCAGAAATCCCCGAAGCGGCCAAGAGACCCAGTACTTC	CASRNPRSGQETQYF
TRBV29-1	few	.	TRBJ2-5	TGCAGCGTTGAATCGTCAGCACAAGAGACCCAGTACTTC	CSVESSAQETQYF
TRBV21-1	.	.	TRBJ1-1	TGTGCCAGCACCAACCAATGGAGGGGGATGAACACTGAAGCTTTCTTT	CASTNQWRGMNTEAFF
TRBV6-5	.	TRBD1	TRBJ2-1	TGTGCCAGCAGTAGGGACAGGGATGCATACAATGAGCAGTTCTTC	CASSRDRDAYNEQFF
TRBV25-1	.	.	TRBJ1-2	TGTGCCAGCAGTGAAAGTTCGAGGGCCGGCTATGGCTACACCTTC	CASSESSRAGYGYTF
TRBV20-1	.	.	TRBJ1-2	TGCAGTGCTAGAGACCCCGAGGGCTACACCTTC	CSARDPEGYTF
TRBV7-2	.	.	TRBJ2-3	TGTGCCAGCAGCTTCGGAAAGGATACGCAGTATTTT	CASSFGKDTQYF
TRBV27	many	.	TRBJ2-1	TGTGCCAGCAGTCAGGGGATATACAATGAGCAGTTCTTC	CASSQGIYNEQFF
TRBV7-9	many	.	TRBJ2-1	TGTGCCAGCGTCCTAGAGTTGCCTAGGGACTACAATGAGCAGTTCTTC	CASVLELPRDYNEQFF
TRBV27	.	.	TRBJ2-7	TGTGCCAGCAGAACTCCAAAGGGGGGGCAGTACTTC	CASRTPKGGQYF
TRBV4-3	.	TRBD2	TRBJ2-3	TGCGCCAGCAGCCAAGGGGAGGGGAGAGATACGCAGTATTTT	CASSQGEGRDTQYF
TRBV7-2	.	.	TRBJ2-3	TGTGCCAGCAGCTTTTTAGGAGCGGCCGACGCCGATACGCAGTATTTT	CASSFLGAADADTQYF
TRBV14	.	.	TRBJ2-7	TGTGCCAGCAGCCAAGATAATTTCTGGGCCTCCTACGAGCAGTACTTC	CASSQDNFWASYEQYF
TRBV11-1	many	TRBD1	TRBJ2-6	TGTGCCAGCAGCCGATTAACAGGGGCGGCTGGGGCCAACGTCCTGACTTTC	CASSRLTGAAGANVLTF
TRBV5-4	.	TRBD2	TRBJ2-7	TGTGCCAGCAGCTTGGACCCCGGGGGGAGCGAGCAGTACTTC	CASSLDPGGSEQYF
TRBV11-2	.	.	TRBJ1-1	TGTGCCAGCAGCTTTGGAGGGGGATTCGGGGCTTTCTTT	CASSFGGGFGAFF
TRBV30	.	.	TRBJ1-2	TGTGCCTGGAGTTCAGGGGCTGCAGGTTATGGCTACACCTTC	CAWSSGAAGYGYTF
TRBV19	.	TRBD1	TRBJ2-4	TGTGCCAGTAGTGCCCAGCGGACAGGGGGCAAAAACATTCAGTACTTC	CASSAQRTGGKNIQYF
TRBV7-2	.	.	TRBJ2-5	TGTGCCAGCAGCGTACCGCAAGAGACCCAGTACTTC	CASSVPQETQYF
TRBV7-2	.	.	TRBJ1-1	TGTGCCAGCAGCTTGTCCAGGCAGAACACTGAAGCTTTCTTT	CASSLSRQNTEAFF
TRBV9	.	.	TRBJ2-5	TGTGCCAGCAGCGTAGGCGTAACAGGCGGTTACCAAGAGACCCAGTACTTC	CASSVGVTGGYQETQYF